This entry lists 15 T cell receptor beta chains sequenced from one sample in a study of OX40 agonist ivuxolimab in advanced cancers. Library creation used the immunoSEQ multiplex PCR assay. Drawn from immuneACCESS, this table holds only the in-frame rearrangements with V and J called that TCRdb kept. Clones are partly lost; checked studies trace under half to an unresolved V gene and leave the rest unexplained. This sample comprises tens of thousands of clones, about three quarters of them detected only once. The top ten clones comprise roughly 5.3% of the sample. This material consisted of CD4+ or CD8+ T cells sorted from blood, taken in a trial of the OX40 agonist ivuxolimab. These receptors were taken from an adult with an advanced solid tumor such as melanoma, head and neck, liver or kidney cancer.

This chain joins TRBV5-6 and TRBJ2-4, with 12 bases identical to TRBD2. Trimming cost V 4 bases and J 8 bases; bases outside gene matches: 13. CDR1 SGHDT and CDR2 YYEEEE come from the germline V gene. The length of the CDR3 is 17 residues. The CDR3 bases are TGTGCCAGCAGCGAAGGACAGAAGGGGACTAGCGGGTACATTCAGTACTTC. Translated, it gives CASSEGQKGTSGYIQYF.

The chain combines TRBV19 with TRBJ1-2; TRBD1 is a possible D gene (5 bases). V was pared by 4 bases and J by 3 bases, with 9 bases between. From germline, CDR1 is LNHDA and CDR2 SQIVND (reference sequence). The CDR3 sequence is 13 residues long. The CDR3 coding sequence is TGTGCCAGTAGTAGGGGGGGAGACTATGGCTACACCTTC. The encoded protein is CASSRGGDYGYTF.

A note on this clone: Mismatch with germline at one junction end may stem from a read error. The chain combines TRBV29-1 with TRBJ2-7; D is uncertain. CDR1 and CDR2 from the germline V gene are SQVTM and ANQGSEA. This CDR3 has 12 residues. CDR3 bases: TGCAGCGTGGAAGCTAACTCCTACGAGCAGTACTTC. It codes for CSVEANSYEQYF.

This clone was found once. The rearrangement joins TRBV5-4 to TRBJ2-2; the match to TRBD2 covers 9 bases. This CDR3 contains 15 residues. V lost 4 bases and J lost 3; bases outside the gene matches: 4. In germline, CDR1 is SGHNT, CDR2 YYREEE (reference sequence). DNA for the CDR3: TGTGCCAGCAGCAATAAGCGGGAGGACACCGGGGAGCTGTTTTTT. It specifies CASSNKREDTGELFF.

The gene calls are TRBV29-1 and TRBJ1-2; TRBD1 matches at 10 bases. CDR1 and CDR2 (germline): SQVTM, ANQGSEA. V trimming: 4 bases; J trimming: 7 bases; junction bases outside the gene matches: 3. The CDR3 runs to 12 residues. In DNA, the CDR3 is TGCAGCGTTGGGGGGACAGGGGTTGGCTACACCTTC. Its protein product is CSVGGTGVGYTF.

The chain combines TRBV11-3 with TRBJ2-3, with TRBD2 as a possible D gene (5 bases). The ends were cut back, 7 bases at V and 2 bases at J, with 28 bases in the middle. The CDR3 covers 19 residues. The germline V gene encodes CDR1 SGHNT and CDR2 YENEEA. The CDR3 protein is CASTRANWVTTKNTDTQYF. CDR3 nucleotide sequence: TGTGCCAGCACCCGGGCTAATTGGGTGACTACAAAAAACACAGATACGCAGTATTTT.

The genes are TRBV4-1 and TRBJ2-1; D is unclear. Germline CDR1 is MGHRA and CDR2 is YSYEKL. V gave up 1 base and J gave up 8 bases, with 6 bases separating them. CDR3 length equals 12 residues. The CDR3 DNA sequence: TGCGCCAGCAGCCAAGTTAGAGATGAGCAGTTCTTC. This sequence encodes CASSQVRDEQFF.

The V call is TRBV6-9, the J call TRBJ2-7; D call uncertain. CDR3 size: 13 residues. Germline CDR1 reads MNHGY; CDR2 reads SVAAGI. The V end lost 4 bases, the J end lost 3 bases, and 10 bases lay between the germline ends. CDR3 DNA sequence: TGTGCCAGCAGTTGCCCACCGCTCTACGAGCAGTACTTC. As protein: CASSCPPLYEQYF.

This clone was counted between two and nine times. The CDR3, as DNA: TGTGCTAGTGAGGGGACAGGGACCGGGGAGCTGTTTTTT. It encodes CASEGTGTGELFF. The genes are TRBV12-5 and TRBJ2-2, with TRBD1 matching 9 bases. This CDR3 comprises 13 residues. The germline CDR1 and CDR2 sequences are LGHNT and FRNRAP. V dropped 7 bases and J dropped 5; count of bases not matched to a gene: 2.

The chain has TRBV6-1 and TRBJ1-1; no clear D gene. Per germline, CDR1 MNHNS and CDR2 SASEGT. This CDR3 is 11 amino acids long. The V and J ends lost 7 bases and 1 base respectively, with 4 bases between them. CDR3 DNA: TGTGCCAGCAAGGCGAACACTGAAGCTTTCTTT. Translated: CASKANTEAFF.

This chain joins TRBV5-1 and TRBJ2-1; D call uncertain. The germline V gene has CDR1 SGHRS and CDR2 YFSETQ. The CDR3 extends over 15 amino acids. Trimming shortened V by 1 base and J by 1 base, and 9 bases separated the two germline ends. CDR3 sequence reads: CASSLNLGSYNEQFF. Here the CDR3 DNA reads TGCGCCAGCAGCTTGAATCTAGGTTCCTACAATGAGCAGTTCTTC. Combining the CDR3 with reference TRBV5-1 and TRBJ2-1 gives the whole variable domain KAGVTQTPRYLIKTRGQQVTLSCSPISGHRSVSWYQQTPGQGLQFLFEYFSETQRNKGNFPGRFSGRQFSNSRSEMNVSTLELGDSALYLCASSLNLGSYNEQFFGPGTRLTVL.

The CDR3 protein is CASSQPTNETTDTQYF. The CDR3 DNA sequence: TGCGCCAGCAGTCAGCCGACAAACGAGACCACAGATACGCAGTATTTT. The chain links TRBV23-1 to TRBJ2-3, with D unresolved. TRBV23-1 is assigned to the ORF class and has an uncertain function. Trimming pared 3 bases from V and 2 bases from J, leaving 15 bases between. The CDR3 totals 16 residues.

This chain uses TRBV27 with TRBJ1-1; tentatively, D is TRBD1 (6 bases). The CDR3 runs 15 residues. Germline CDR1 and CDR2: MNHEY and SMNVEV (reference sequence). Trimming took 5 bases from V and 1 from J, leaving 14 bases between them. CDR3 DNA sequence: TGTGCCAGCAGTCTTCGACAGGCCGCGAACACTGAAGCTTTCTTT. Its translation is CASSLRQAANTEAFF.

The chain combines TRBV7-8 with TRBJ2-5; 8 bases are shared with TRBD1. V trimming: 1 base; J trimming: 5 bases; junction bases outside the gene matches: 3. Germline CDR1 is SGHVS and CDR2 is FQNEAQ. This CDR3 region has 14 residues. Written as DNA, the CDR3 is TGTGCCAGCAGCTTAGGGACAGGGCGGGAGACCCAGTACTTC. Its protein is CASSLGTGRETQYF. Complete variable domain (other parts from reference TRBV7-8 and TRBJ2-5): GAGVSQSPRYKVAKRGQDVALRCDPISGHVSLFWYQQALGQGPEFLTYFQNEAQLDKSGLPSDRFFAERPEGSVSTLKIQRTQQEDSAVYLCASSLGTGRETQYFGPGTRLLVL.

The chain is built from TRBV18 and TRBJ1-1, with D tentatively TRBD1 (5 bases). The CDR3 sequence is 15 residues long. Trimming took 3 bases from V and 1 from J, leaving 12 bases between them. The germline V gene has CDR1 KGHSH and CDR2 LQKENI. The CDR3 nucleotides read TGTGCCAGCTCACCGGTTAAGGGACCGAACACTGAAGCTTTCTTT. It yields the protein CASSPVKGPNTEAFF.